Listed below are T cell receptor beta chains from one sample, sequenced in a study of PD-L1 blockade in urothelial cancer. Data came from immunoSEQ multiplex PCR; TCRdb stores just in-frame clones and leaves some out. The sample carries about 45,000 clones, about 91% recorded once. The sample consisted of PBMCs, taken around atezolizumab (anti-PD-L1) treatment. The receptors derive from an elderly man with urothelial cancer. Each CDR3 is given with its conserved first and last residue. Each record gives: D gene, clone size, V gene, J gene, CDR3 DNA, CDR3 protein. The D gene is left open where the match is weak. For some rows the clone size is stated as once, few or many, or as a class when expanded; others skip it.

>TRBD1|-|TRBV18|TRBJ2-1
TGTGCCAGCTCACCGACAGGGTTCTCCTACAATGAGCAGTTCTTC
CASSPTGFSYNEQFF
>TRBD1|-|TRBV5-4|TRBJ1-5
TGTGCCAGCAGCCCAGGGGGCGCCCCGAGCAATCAGCCCCAGCATTTT
CASSPGGAPSNQPQHF
>-|-|TRBV6-6|TRBJ2-7
TGTGCCAGCAGTTACGGGCAAGAGCAGTACTTC
CASSYGQEQYF
>-|-|TRBV5-4|TRBJ1-1
TGTGCCAGCAGCTTGGGGTTTGGGAGCCGGGGATTGAACACTGAAGCTTTCTTT
CASSLGFGSRGLNTEAFF
>TRBD2|once|TRBV9|TRBJ2-2
TGTGCCAGCAGCGTAGACGGGAGGGCCGGGGAGCTGTTTTTT
CASSVDGRAGELFF
>TRBD2|-|TRBV11-2|TRBJ2-5
TGTGCCAGCAGCCTGGGACTAGCGGGACAAGAGACCCAGTACTTC
CASSLGLAGQETQYF
>-|few|TRBV15|TRBJ2-7
TGTGCCACCAGCGGAGGCGTAGGTGGGAGTGCGTACGAGCAGTACTTC
CATSGGVGGSAYEQYF
>TRBD2|-|TRBV13|TRBJ2-3
TGTGCCAGCAGCTTGCGACTAGCGGGAGACTCAGATACGCAGTATTTT
CASSLRLAGDSDTQYF
>TRBD1|-|TRBV5-1|TRBJ1-5
TGCGCCAGCAGCTTGGCCCCGGGACAGAGCGACAATCAGCCCCAGCATTTT
CASSLAPGQSDNQPQHF
>TRBD1|-|TRBV6-4|TRBJ2-1
TGTGCCAGCAGTGACTCGACAGGGCGAAAAGGAAATGAGCAGTTCTTC
CASSDSTGRKGNEQFF
>-|once|TRBV27|TRBJ2-1
TGTGCCAGCAGTTTATCAGGGGTTGTCTACAATGAGCAGTTCTTC
CASSLSGVVYNEQFF
>-|-|TRBV25-1|TRBJ1-3
TGTGCCAGCAGTGAGGCAGGGCTTGGAAACACCATATATTTT
CASSEAGLGNTIYF
>TRBD2|few|TRBV5-1|TRBJ2-7
TGCGCCAGCAGCTTGGCGGTTGTGCCGAGCGGGGGAGAGCAGTACTTC
CASSLAVVPSGGEQYF
>-|-|TRBV14|TRBJ2-5
TGTGCCAGCAGCCATGGGAGGTGGAAAAAAGAGACCCAGTACTTC
CASSHGRWKKETQYF
>-|-|TRBV4-1|TRBJ1-5
TGCGCCAGCAGCCAAGGTTTGGAGGGCCAGCCCCAGCATTTT
CASSQGLEGQPQHF
>-|-|TRBV6-5|TRBJ2-7
TGTGCCACGATAGGGCAGGGGGGCTACGAGCAGTACTTC
CATIGQGGYEQYF
>TRBD1|-|TRBV28|TRBJ1-2
TGTGCCAGCCGAACCGGGACAGGGGTGGTTGGCTACACCTTC
CASRTGTGVVGYTF
>TRBD2|-|TRBV11-3|TRBJ2-3
TGTGCCAGCAGCTTAGCGGGGGGAACTAGCGGGAGGGATACGCAGTATTTT
CASSLAGGTSGRDTQYF
>-|-|TRBV6-5|TRBJ2-7
TGTGCCAGCAGTTACTCGAAGGGGGAGGGGACCTACGAGCAGTACTTC
CASSYSKGEGTYEQYF
>-|-|TRBV7-2|TRBJ2-3
TGTGCCAGCAGCTTAGCGACCTCAGGGGATACGCAGTATTTT
CASSLATSGDTQYF
>-|-|TRBV6-1|TRBJ1-4
TGTGCCAGCAATCGGGGGGCAACTAATGAAAAACTGTTTTTT
CASNRGATNEKLFF
>TRBD1|-|TRBV18|TRBJ2-7
TGTGCCAGCGCAACAGAACAGGGGGCGACTTGGCACTTC
CASATEQGATWHF
>-|-|TRBV21-1|TRBJ1-1
TGTGCCAGCAGCAAAAGGGGCCCACCTGCCGGGACAGCCTATATGAACACTGAAGCTTTCTTT
CASSKRGPPAGTAYMNTEAFF
>-|once|TRBV7-6|TRBJ2-5
TGTGCCAGCAGCCTTAGCGGTCTGGACGGGACCCAGTACTTC
CASSLSGLDGTQYF
>-|few|TRBV5-4|TRBJ2-5
TGTGCCAGCAGCTTGGCCCAGTCAGAGGACTTC
CASSLAQSEDF
>-|few|TRBV5-1|TRBJ2-2
TGCGCCAGCAGCTTGGTACTGGCCGGGGAGCTGTTTTTT
CASSLVLAGELFF
>-|-|TRBV20-1|TRBJ2-7
TGCAGTGCCGTCCAGGGCTACGAGCAGTACTTC
CSAVQGYEQYF
>-|-|TRBV10-1|TRBJ2-7
TGCGCCAGCGGCGGGGCAGGACCCCCCTACGAGCAGTACTTC
CASGGAGPPYEQYF
>TRBD1|-|TRBV2|TRBJ1-1
TGTGCCAGCAGTGATAAAACCGGGACAGGGATCAGTGAAGCTTTCTTT
CASSDKTGTGISEAFF
>-|-|TRBV29-1|TRBJ2-7
TGCAGCGTTGGACCCACTTTGAGGGAGCAGTACTTC
CSVGPTLREQYF
>-|-|TRBV9|TRBJ1-5
TGTGCCAGCAGCGGAGGGAGGTCCGATCAGCCCCAGCATTTT
CASSGGRSDQPQHF
>-|-|TRBV6-6|TRBJ2-5
TGTGCCAGCAGTGACCCTAGCGAAGAGATCCAGTACTTC
CASSDPSEEIQYF
>-|-|TRBV5-1|TRBJ2-7
TGCGCCAGCAGCTTGGAAACAGGCTACGAGCAGTACTTC
CASSLETGYEQYF
>-|-|TRBV6-5|TRBJ2-3
TGTGCCAGCAGTCATCCTAGCGCAGATACGCAGTATTTT
CASSHPSADTQYF
>-|once|TRBV11-3|TRBJ2-2
TGTGCCAGCAGCTTATCGGGGTACACCGGGGAGCTGTTTTTT
CASSLSGYTGELFF
>TRBD2|-|TRBV27|TRBJ2-7
TGTGCCAGCAGTAATCTTGGGAAAAGCGGGAGGTTTGGCTACGAGCAGTACTTC
CASSNLGKSGRFGYEQYF
>-|-|TRBV28|TRBJ1-5
TGTGCCAGCAGTACCCCTTTGGGGGCAGTTGACAATCAGCCCCAGCATTTT
CASSTPLGAVDNQPQHF